The rows below give T cell receptor beta chains drawn from one sample of a study of T cells in Graves' hyperthyroidism and ophthalmopathy. TCRdb reanalysed the multiplex PCR reads using MiXCR and keeps one entry per CDR3 protein. The repertoire holds 300,000 to 400,000 distinct CDR3 sequences, with roughly an eighth as singletons. Sequenced: blood. Every receptor here comes from a woman aged 18-35 years with Graves' hyperthyroidism. CDR3s include the opening cysteine and the closing phenylalanine or tryptophan. A D gene is named only where the DNA matches it firmly. Not all rows give a size; the values are once, few, many and, for expanded clones, a class.

V: TRBV27
length: 13
D: -
J: TRBJ1-1
size: many
CDR3: CASSLTWISEAFF
DNA: TGTGCCAGCAGTCTAACTTGGATCTCTGAAGCTTTCTTT

V: TRBV27
length: 14
D: TRBD1
J: TRBJ2-3
size: -
CDR3: CASSPGGSIDTQYF
DNA: TGTGCCAGCAGTCCAGGGGGCTCGATAGATACGCAGTATTTT

V: TRBV20-1
length: 16
D: -
J: TRBJ1-2
size: many
CDR3: CSARGGDPLGLYGYTF
DNA: TGCAGTGCTAGAGGAGGGGATCCATTGGGATTATATGGCTACACCTTC

V: TRBV30
length: 11
D: -
J: TRBJ1-1
size: many
CDR3: CAWSLKGQAFF
DNA: TGTGCCTGGTCACTTAAAGGTCAAGCTTTCTTT

V: TRBV6-2/TRBV6-3
length: 14
D: -
J: TRBJ2-2
size: many
CDR3: CASSRDGNTGELFF
DNA: TGTGCCAGCAGTCGCGACGGGAACACCGGGGAGCTGTTTTTT

V: TRBV6-1
length: 15
D: -
J: TRBJ2-5
size: many
CDR3: CASRPDLRDWETQYF
DNA: TGTGCCAGCAGACCCGACCTCCGGGACTGGGAGACCCAGTACTTC

V: TRBV19
length: 15
D: TRBD1
J: TRBJ2-7
size: many
CDR3: CASSIDLGRGNEQYF
DNA: TGTGCCAGTAGTATAGATCTCGGCAGGGGGAACGAGCAGTACTTC

V: TRBV12-3/TRBV12-4
length: 13
D: -
J: TRBJ1-2
size: many
CDR3: CASSLGLAYGYTF
DNA: TGTGCCAGCAGTCTGGGACTGGCATATGGCTACACCTTC

V: TRBV6-1
length: 19
D: TRBD1
J: TRBJ1-2
size: few
CDR3: CASRETGNELVGSRYGYTF
DNA: TGTGCCAGCAGGGAGACAGGGAATGAGCTCGTTGGGAGCCGCTATGGCTACACCTTC

V: TRBV7-2
length: 16
D: -
J: TRBJ2-1
size: -
CDR3: CASSLDGQGVYNEQFF
DNA: TGTGCCAGCAGCTTAGATGGGCAGGGAGTCTACAATGAGCAGTTCTTC

V: TRBV28
length: 19
D: TRBD1
J: TRBJ1-6
size: many
CDR3: CASSSLRIGTEGLHSPLHF
DNA: TGTGCCAGCAGTTCCCTTAGGATCGGGACAGAGGGACTTCATTCACCCCTCCACTTT

V: TRBV7-2
length: 15
D: TRBD2
J: TRBJ2-2
size: few
CDR3: CASSSVSGRAGELFF
DNA: TGTGCCAGCAGCTCCGTCAGCGGGAGAGCCGGGGAGCTGTTTTTT

V: TRBV5-6
length: 13
D: -
J: TRBJ2-7
size: few
CDR3: CASSFLVGYEQYF
DNA: TGTGCCAGCAGCTTCCTTGTGGGATACGAGCAGTACTTC

V: TRBV6-1
length: 15
D: TRBD1
J: TRBJ2-6
size: many
CDR3: CASSSGGAGANVLTF
DNA: TGTGCCAGCAGTTCAGGGGGCGCTGGGGCCAACGTCCTGACTTTC

V: TRBV10-3
length: 14
D: -
J: TRBJ2-7
size: few
CDR3: CAISDSLGSYEQYF
DNA: TGTGCCATCAGTGACTCTTTGGGTTCTTACGAGCAGTACTTC

V: TRBV5-5
length: 13
D: -
J: TRBJ1-4
size: many
CDR3: CASSSRTLEKLFF
DNA: TGTGCCAGCAGCTCACGGACGCTAGAAAAACTGTTTTTT

V: TRBV7-2
length: 15
D: -
J: TRBJ2-5
size: many
CDR3: CASSLYSGNQETQYF
DNA: TGTGCCAGCAGCCTATACTCGGGTAACCAAGAGACCCAGTACTTC

V: TRBV7-9
length: 14
D: -
J: TRBJ2-7
size: many
CDR3: CASSLSTWWDEQYF
DNA: TGTGCCAGCAGCTTATCGACATGGTGGGACGAGCAGTACTTC

V: TRBV12-3/TRBV12-4
length: 14
D: TRBD2
J: TRBJ2-3
size: -
CDR3: CASSNRLAADTQYF
DNA: TGTGCCAGCAGTAACCGACTAGCAGCAGATACGCAGTATTTT

V: TRBV12-3/TRBV12-4
length: 11
D: -
J: TRBJ1-1
size: medium-sized
CDR3: CASSWSSEAFF
DNA: TGTGCCAGCAGTTGGAGCAGTGAAGCTTTCTTT

V: TRBV28
length: 14
D: -
J: TRBJ1-2
size: many
CDR3: CASRYSTINYGYTF
DNA: TGTGCCAGCAGATATTCCACTATAAACTATGGCTACACCTTC

V: TRBV14
length: 18
D: -
J: TRBJ2-1
size: few
CDR3: CASSKEVFSPSSYNEQFF
DNA: TGTGCCAGCAGCAAAGAGGTCTTCTCCCCGAGCTCCTACAATGAGCAGTTCTTC

V: TRBV14
length: 16
D: TRBD2
J: TRBJ2-2
size: few
CDR3: CASSPSGRAFTGELFF
DNA: TGTGCCAGCAGCCCTAGCGGGAGGGCCTTCACCGGGGAGCTGTTTTTT

V: TRBV20-1
length: 15
D: -
J: TRBJ1-3
size: -
CDR3: CSARDVDSPGNTIYF
DNA: TGCAGTGCTAGAGATGTGGACTCCCCTGGAAACACCATATATTTT

V: TRBV28
length: 11
D: -
J: TRBJ1-1
size: many
CDR3: CASLKNTEAFF
DNA: TGTGCCAGCTTGAAGAACACTGAAGCTTTCTTT

V: TRBV20-1
length: 15
D: -
J: TRBJ2-3
size: many
CDR3: CSARDTKLTTDTQYF
DNA: TGCAGTGCTAGAGATACGAAACTAACTACAGATACGCAGTATTTT

V: TRBV7-9
length: 14
D: -
J: TRBJ1-2
size: many
CDR3: CASSLGGSAGGYTF
DNA: TGTGCCAGCAGCTTAGGAGGGTCCGCTGGTGGCTACACCTTC

V: TRBV2
length: 14
D: -
J: TRBJ2-5
size: many
CDR3: CASSADIVRETQYF
DNA: TGTGCCAGCAGTGCGGATATAGTACGAGAGACCCAGTACTTC

V: TRBV7-9
length: 15
D: TRBD2
J: TRBJ2-1
size: many
CDR3: CASSFERLAFDEQFF
DNA: TGTGCCAGCAGCTTTGAACGACTAGCGTTCGATGAGCAGTTCTTC

V: TRBV15
length: 15
D: -
J: TRBJ1-1
size: many
CDR3: CATSRADISNTEAFF
DNA: TGTGCCACCAGCAGAGCAGACATATCTAACACTGAAGCTTTCTTT

V: TRBV2
length: 16
D: TRBD2
J: TRBJ2-3
size: many
CDR3: CASSEGAGGSTDTQYF
DNA: TGTGCCAGCAGTGAAGGTGCGGGAGGTAGCACAGATACGCAGTATTTT

V: TRBV7-3
length: 13
D: -
J: TRBJ1-6
size: -
CDR3: CASSSTVSSPLHF
DNA: TGTGCCAGCAGCTCGACAGTAAGCTCACCCCTCCACTTT

V: TRBV20-1
length: 15
D: -
J: TRBJ2-1
size: many
CDR3: CSASSTRASYNEQFF
DNA: TGCAGTGCTAGCTCTACGAGGGCTTCCTACAATGAGCAGTTCTTC

V: TRBV9
length: 15
D: -
J: TRBJ1-1
size: -
CDR3: CASSSGDWGLAEAFF
DNA: TGTGCCAGCAGCTCAGGGGACTGGGGGTTAGCTGAAGCTTTCTTT

V: TRBV11-2
length: 16
D: -
J: TRBJ2-7
size: many
CDR3: CASSFPGRSSSYEQYF
DNA: TGTGCCAGCAGCTTCCCTGGGCGGAGCTCCTCCTACGAGCAGTACTTC

V: TRBV3-1
length: 16
D: -
J: TRBJ2-2
size: many
CDR3: CASSQVGGANTGELFF
DNA: TGTGCCAGCAGCCAAGTGGGGGGAGCCAACACCGGGGAGCTGTTTTTT

V: TRBV6-1
length: 12
D: TRBD1
J: TRBJ1-2
size: -
CDR3: CASSPQGWGYTF
DNA: TGTGCCAGCAGCCCACAGGGGTGGGGCTACACCTTC

V: TRBV5-4
length: 15
D: TRBD1
J: TRBJ1-6
size: -
CDR3: CASSLVDREDSPLHF
DNA: TGTGCCAGCAGCTTAGTGGACAGGGAGGACTCACCCCTCCACTTT

V: TRBV12-3/TRBV12-4
length: 16
D: -
J: TRBJ1-6
size: many
CDR3: CASSLVGSSYNSPLHF
DNA: TGTGCCAGCAGTTTAGTAGGGAGCTCCTATAATTCACCCCTCCACTTT

V: TRBV19
length: 14
D: TRBD2
J: TRBJ2-2
size: few
CDR3: CASMSSGSIGELFF
DNA: TGTGCCAGTATGTCTAGCGGGAGTATCGGGGAGCTGTTTTTT

V: TRBV18
length: 15
D: -
J: TRBJ1-4
size: many
CDR3: CASSPPGPGGEKLFF
DNA: TGTGCCAGCTCACCCCCAGGGCCGGGGGGCGAAAAACTGTTTTTT

V: TRBV6-1
length: 18
D: TRBD2
J: TRBJ2-4
size: many
CDR3: CASILTSGTPEDKNIQYF
DNA: TGTGCCAGCATCCTGACTAGCGGGACCCCAGAGGACAAAAACATTCAGTACTTC

V: TRBV5-8
length: 14
D: TRBD1
J: TRBJ1-1
size: few
CDR3: CASSIGQGVTEAFF
DNA: TGTGCCAGCAGCATAGGACAGGGCGTCACTGAAGCTTTCTTT

V: TRBV19
length: 14
D: -
J: TRBJ2-3
size: -
CDR3: CASSILQITDTQYF
DNA: TGTGCCAGTAGTATACTACAGATCACAGATACGCAGTATTTT

V: TRBV6-2/TRBV6-3
length: 14
D: -
J: TRBJ2-5
size: few
CDR3: CASNPGSIQETQYF
DNA: TGTGCCAGCAACCCAGGGAGTATCCAAGAGACCCAGTACTTC

V: TRBV11-2
length: 16
D: -
J: TRBJ2-3
size: -
CDR3: CASSLRAPSAADTQYF
DNA: TGTGCCAGCAGCCTAAGGGCCCCGTCAGCAGCAGATACGCAGTATTTT

V: TRBV18
length: 14
D: -
J: TRBJ1-1
size: many
CDR3: CASSPGGGVTEAFF
DNA: TGTGCCAGCTCACCGGGGGGAGGCGTCACTGAAGCTTTCTTT

V: TRBV7-2
length: 15
D: TRBD1
J: TRBJ2-1
size: -
CDR3: CASSLPWTGGYEQFF
DNA: TGTGCCAGCAGCTTACCCTGGACAGGGGGCTATGAGCAGTTCTTC

V: TRBV24-1
length: 14
D: -
J: TRBJ2-2
size: -
CDR3: CATSDLWGTGELFF
DNA: TGTGCCACCAGTGATTTGTGGGGTACCGGGGAGCTGTTTTTT

V: TRBV27
length: 14
D: TRBD1
J: TRBJ2-7
size: many
CDR3: CASRVVDRAGEQYF
DNA: TGTGCCAGCAGGGTCGTAGACAGGGCGGGCGAGCAGTACTTC

V: TRBV5-5
length: 15
D: -
J: TRBJ2-4
size: many
CDR3: CASSFGELAKNIQYF
DNA: TGTGCCAGCAGCTTCGGGGAACTAGCCAAAAACATTCAGTACTTC

V: TRBV20-1
length: 16
D: TRBD2
J: TRBJ2-3
size: many
CDR3: CSASLGNLAGGDTQYF
DNA: TGCAGTGCTTCCCTAGGGAACCTAGCGGGAGGAGATACGCAGTATTTT

V: TRBV4-1
length: 14
D: -
J: TRBJ2-7
size: many
CDR3: CASSQGDDSYEQYF
DNA: TGCGCCAGCAGCCAAGGGGACGACTCCTACGAGCAGTACTTC

V: TRBV18
length: 17
D: -
J: TRBJ2-3
size: -
CDR3: CASSGPGEVFLADTQYF
DNA: TGTGCCAGCTCAGGCCCCGGAGAGGTATTCCTCGCAGATACGCAGTATTTT